This is a list of T cell receptor beta chains from one sample in a study of CD8+ T cells in alopecia areata. TCRdb keeps only in-frame clones here, not all; method: immunoSEQ multiplex PCR. The sample has hundreds of thousands of clones; 45% to 70% are singletons. Sample: CD4+ T cells sorted from blood, taken around week 54, from a patient treated with tofacitinib. The receptors were gathered from a human donor with alopecia areata. CDR3s include the opening cysteine and the closing phenylalanine or tryptophan. D genes are given only for firm matches. Part of the rows lack a size; the others show once, few, many or a class for expanded clones.

j_call,clone_size,d_call,v_call,cdr3_nt,cdr3_aa
TRBJ1-4,-,-,TRBV5-1,TGCGCCAGCAGCTTGGGGGGAGTTCGTGAAAAACTGTTTTTT,CASSLGGVREKLFF
TRBJ2-1,few,-,TRBV5-1,TGCGCCAGGGAATTGGAGGCCCTCCCCTACAATGAGCAGTTCTTC,CARELEALPYNEQFF
TRBJ2-6,once,TRBD2,TRBV30,TGTGCCTGGAGTGGCCGGGGGGGGCCTTCTGGGGCCAACGTCCTGACTTTC,CAWSGRGGPSGANVLTF
TRBJ1-2,few,-,TRBV25-1,TGTGCCAGCAGATCGCGGGGGCTCTATGGCTACACCTTC,CASRSRGLYGYTF
TRBJ2-5,few,TRBD1,TRBV7-9,TGTGCCAGATACTCCGGGACAGGGGGCCAAGAGACCCAGTACTTC,CARYSGTGGQETQYF
TRBJ1-2,-,-,TRBV29-1,TGCAGCGTTGATTCAGGGGAGCCCTATGGCTACACCTTC,CSVDSGEPYGYTF
TRBJ2-7,-,TRBD1,TRBV7-8,TGTGCCAGCAGCTTAGAAGCCGGGACAGGGAACGAGCAGTACTTC,CASSLEAGTGNEQYF
TRBJ1-5,-,TRBD1,TRBV27,TGTGCCAGCAGTTCCTTGACAGGGGCCGGTAATCAGCCCCAGCATTTT,CASSSLTGAGNQPQHF
TRBJ2-6,few,-,TRBV5-1,TGCGCCAGCAGCTTGGCCCGGTCTGGGGCCAACGTCCTGACTTTC,CASSLARSGANVLTF
TRBJ1-1,-,-,TRBV5-4,TGTGCCAGCAGCTTGGGACCTGAAGCTTTCTTT,CASSLGPEAFF
TRBJ2-5,-,-,TRBV5-6,TGTGCCAGCAGCTTGGTAGACGCGGAGACCCAGTACTTC,CASSLVDAETQYF
TRBJ1-4,-,TRBD1,TRBV29-1,TGCAGCGTTGAGGAAGACAGGGGTGAAAAACTGTTTTTT,CSVEEDRGEKLFF
TRBJ1-1,-,TRBD1,TRBV29-1,TGCAGCGGGGAAGCAGGGGGCCACACTGAAGCTTTCTTT,CSGEAGGHTEAFF
TRBJ2-3,-,-,TRBV4-1,TGCGCCAGCAGCCAAGATGGGGGGCACACAGATACGCAGTATTTT,CASSQDGGHTDTQYF